These 17 T cell receptor beta chains came from one sample sequenced in a study of cytomegalovirus exposure and HLA in healthy donors. Primers: 60 Vbeta forward and 13 Jbeta reverse. Only in-frame clones appear in the TCRdb table, and some are missing; sequencing was by immunoSEQ multiplex PCR. The data contain some 130,000 clones, under 85% of them singletons. The source material was PBMCs. The receptors derive from a boy aged 5-17 years in good health and CMV-seronegative.

The CDR3 sequence is CASSFQMLPPAFF. CDR3 sequence (DNA): TGTGCCAGCAGCTTTCAAATGCTACCCCCAGCTTTCTTT. The chain links TRBV7-2 to TRBJ1-1; D remains unclear. Trimming took 3 bases from V and 10 from J, leaving 15 bases between them. The CDR3 consists of 13 residues. Germline assignment: CDR1 SGHTA and CDR2 FQGNSA.

J is TRBJ1-1 and V is TRBV5-4, with D possibly being TRBD1 (5 bases). Per germline, CDR1 SGHNT and CDR2 YYREEE (reference sequence). Between the trimmed V and J ends, which lost 3 bases and 0 bases, there was a span of 12 bases. The CDR3 spans 15 residues. Here the CDR3 DNA reads TGTGCCAGCAGCTCGGGACTGATTATGAACACTGAAGCTTTCTTT. It translates to CASSSGLIMNTEAFF.

V usage is TRBV5-1 and J usage is TRBJ1-1; 8 bases match TRBD1. After removal of 0 bases from V and 4 bases from J, the junction contained 2 bases not matched to a gene. Germline CDR1 and CDR2: SGHRS and YFSETQ. The CDR3 has 14 residues. The CDR3 loop reads CASSLDRGTTEAFF. DNA of the CDR3: TGCGCCAGCAGCTTGGACAGGGGGACCACTGAAGCTTTCTTT.

This clone has more than one count but fewer than ten. This chain uses TRBV6-1 with TRBJ2-7, with TRBD1 identical over 9 bases. V was pared by 7 bases and J by 0 bases, with 7 bases of the junction left unmatched. The CDR3 consists of 15 residues. CDR1 MNHNS and CDR2 SASEGT come from the germline V gene. The CDR3 protein is CASTETGGGSYEQYF. The CDR3 nucleotides read TGTGCCAGCACTGAGACAGGGGGAGGCTCCTACGAGCAGTACTTC.

The V and J genes are TRBV5-4 and TRBJ2-1, with a weak D call TRBD2 (5 bases). The CDR3 is 12 amino acids. The V gene's germline CDR1 is SGHNT and CDR2 YYREEE (reference sequence). Trimming pared 0 bases from V and 9 bases from J, leaving 7 bases between. CDR3 sequence (DNA): TGTGCCAGCAGCTTGGACGGACTTGAGCAGTTCTTC. As protein: CASSLDGLEQFF.

The CDR3 DNA reads as TGTGCCAGCAGTTACTCGACGGAGTTTCCCTACGAGCAGTACTTC. This translates into CASSYSTEFPYEQYF. V gene TRBV6-5 combines with J gene TRBJ2-7; D gene uncertain. Germline assignment: CDR1 MNHEY and CDR2 SVGAGI. The CDR3 runs 15 residues. V was pared by 0 bases and J by 2 bases, with 11 bases between.

The V and J genes are TRBV14 and TRBJ2-5, with D tentatively TRBD2 (6 bases). V was trimmed by 1 base and J by 4 bases, leaving 16 bases between them. CDR3 length: 16 amino acids. Per the germline V gene, CDR1 is SGHDN and CDR2 is FVKESK. The CDR3 is CASSQVLPAGGETQYF. The CDR3, as DNA: TGTGCCAGCAGCCAAGTCCTCCCGGCCGGGGGAGAGACCCAGTACTTC.

This chain joins TRBV7-9 and TRBJ2-3; 7 bases map to TRBD2. Germline-derived CDR1 and CDR2 are SEHNR and FQNEAQ (reference sequence). The CDR3 runs to 13 residues. The CDR3 here is CAYGGGGTDTQYF. The DNA for the CDR3 is TGTGCATACGGCGGGGGTGGCACAGATACGCAGTATTTT.

The genes are TRBV27 and TRBJ2-3, with D possibly being TRBD2 (5 bases). The germline gives CDR1 MNHEY, CDR2 SMNVEV (reference sequence). The CDR3 length is 14 residues. Deletions cut 2 bases from V and 2 bases from J, with 8 bases between. The CDR3 loop is CASSLRSATDTQYF. In DNA form, the CDR3 reads TGTGCCAGCAGTTTACGTAGCGCCACAGATACGCAGTATTTT.

The rearrangement links TRBV9 to TRBJ2-1; 9 bases are a match to TRBD1. The germline V gene encodes CDR1 SGDLS and CDR2 YYNGEE. The CDR3 runs to 15 residues. The V gene end was trimmed by 0 bases and the J gene end by 6 bases; junction bases not matched to a gene: 4. DNA of the CDR3: TGTGCCAGCAGCGTAGGGGGGACAGGGTTCAATGAGCAGTTCTTC. It yields the protein CASSVGGTGFNEQFF.

V usage is TRBV27 and J usage is TRBJ2-7; the match to TRBD1 covers 7 bases. Germline V gene data show CDR1 as MNHEY and CDR2 as SMNVEV (reference sequence). The CDR3 is 15 amino acids. Unmatched junction bases numbered 9, after V lost 4 bases and J lost 3 bases. The CDR3 spells CASSSYRGKLYEQYF. For the CDR3, the DNA is TGTGCCAGCAGTTCCTACAGGGGTAAGCTCTACGAGCAGTACTTC.

This chain uses TRBV9 with TRBJ2-1; TRBD1 aligns across 9 bases. The CDR3 extends over 17 amino acids. V shed 6 bases and J 0 bases; nucleotides not matched to a gene: 10. In germline, CDR1 is SGDLS, CDR2 YYNGEE. The DNA for the CDR3 is TGTGCCAGCACCTTATCCCTGACAGGGGGCTCCTACAATGAGCAGTTCTTC. Residues: CASTLSLTGGSYNEQFF.

The J gene is TRBJ1-5, the V gene TRBV7-9, with a weak D call TRBD1 (6 bases). Trimming shortened V by 6 bases and J by 3 bases, and 12 bases separated the two germline ends. The germline V gene encodes CDR1 SEHNR and CDR2 FQNEAQ (reference sequence). The CDR3 runs 14 residues. The CDR3 DNA follows: TGTGCCAGCAGGGGGGCAGGGGTCAATCAGCCCCAGCATTTT. Translation gives CASRGAGVNQPQHF.

The chain uses TRBV7-8 and TRBJ2-5; D may be TRBD1 (5 bases). Per germline, CDR1 SGHVS and CDR2 FQNEAQ. CDR3 length: 14 residues. With 6 bases removed from V and 2 bases from J, the gap between germline ends came to 13 bases. The CDR3 DNA is TGTGCCAGCAGGCCAACCAGGGTGCAAGAGACCCAGTACTTC. Protein product: CASRPTRVQETQYF.

The J gene is TRBJ1-3, the V gene TRBV19; D might be TRBD1 (5 bases). V was pared by 9 bases and J by 2 bases, with 14 bases between. The CDR3 length is 14 residues. Per the germline V gene, CDR1 is LNHDA and CDR2 is SQIVND (reference sequence). The CDR3 here is CARPPRTTGNTIYF. CDR3 nucleotide sequence: TGTGCCAGACCCCCCCGGACAACTGGAAACACCATATATTTT. The whole variable domain, remainder taken from reference TRBV19 and TRBJ1-3, is DGGITQSPKYLFRKEGQNVTLSCEQNLNHDAMYWYRQDPGQGLRLIYYSQIVNDFQKGDIAEGYSVSREKKESFPLTVTSAQKNPTAFYLCARPPRTTGNTIYFGEGSWLTVV.

The chain uses TRBV2 and TRBJ2-1; 10 bases map to TRBD2. Unmatched junction bases numbered 5, after V lost 5 bases and J lost 4 bases. This CDR3 region has 15 residues. From germline, CDR1 is SNHLY and CDR2 FYNNEI. CDR3 sequence: CASSPSSGSYNEQFF. CDR3 nucleotide sequence: TGTGCCAGCAGTCCATCTAGCGGGAGTTACAATGAGCAGTTCTTC.

The chain couples TRBV5-1 to TRBJ2-3; D is possibly TRBD2 (5 bases). CDR1 SGHRS and CDR2 YFSETQ come from the germline V gene. CDR3 length: 15 residues. Trimming took off 4 bases at V and 7 bases at J, with 19 bases between the two ends. The CDR3 DNA reads TGCGCCAGCAGCGAGGCGGGCCCTGGAAAAAATACGCAGTATTTT. It yields the protein CASSEAGPGKNTQYF.